This T cell receptor (beta chain) was retrieved from a study of cytomegalovirus exposure and HLA in healthy donors (TCRdb year 2017). Concerning the study at large: An earlier analysis of roughly 570 of the donors reported roughly 300 Gb of sequence data and 117 million unique TCR beta sequences obtained from 150 million to 200 million T cells. A handful of DR-DQ haplotypes were handled as single units for association and clustering because linkage in the cohort was strong. Class I and class II HLA loci were covered by the typing at four-digit resolution. In a later genetic analysis, genome-wide SNP genotypes for about three fifths of the 666 donors were used, and that subset was treated as a discovery cohort. The study was designed to test whether signatures of past pathogen exposure could be identified by cataloging public T cell receptors. Alongside the repertoire data, information on donor age, sex, ethnicity and CMV serostatus was compiled. To predict cytomegalovirus infection status, the study brought together high-throughput TCR immunosequencing, statistical association of individual TCRs with disease status, and machine learning. Every discovery cohort repertoire had been produced on one sequencing platform. To decide whether each TCR beta V gene segment behaved as functional or pseudogenic, an earlier analysis of some 600 of the donors relied on high-throughput TCR beta sequencing. The study profiled the T cell repertoires of hundreds of subjects by immunosequencing and related them to cytomegalovirus serostatus. On average, 235,054 unique TCR beta nucleotide sequences were sequenced per donor among about 400 genotyped donors of the cohort, with around 19% of those sequences being non-productive. A later analysis re-analyzed previously published TCR beta repertoires from approximately 670 donors and added high-resolution HLA genotyping to study TCR occurrence patterns. Roughly 290 gigabases of sequencing data and 70 million to 95 million unique TCR sequences made up an early release that covered about 640 HLA-typed donors. Rather than using new phenotypic data, the later analysis identified candidate immune exposures from TCR beta sequences and from how often those sequences occurred across donors. The number of typed donors differed by locus: about 620-630 for A, B, C, DRB1 and DQB1; approximately 530 for DQA1; some 590 for DPA1; and roughly 470 for DPB1. Along with the roughly 710-subject first cohort, a separate validation cohort of over 90 different subjects was used. Among the roughly 400 genotyped donors, roughly 80% belonged to the genetic ancestry cluster associated with self-reported Caucasian donors.

Library creation used the immunoSEQ multiplex PCR assay. The multiplex PCR relied on a mix of 60 forward primers for TCR Vbeta segments and 13 reverse primers for TCR Jbeta segments. Amplification of the CDR3 region of rearranged TCR beta genes was performed with a multiplex PCR assay on genomic DNA. On the Illumina HiSeq System, the amplified TCR beta libraries were sequenced as 87-base-pair reads. The authors processed their data as follows. In a later analysis, around 80 million unique TCR beta chains were counted across the roughly 670 repertoires, and approximately 9.9 million of these chains were shared by at least two donors. Raw reads were error-corrected and collapsed into unique sequences with a nearest-neighbor algorithm that merged closely related sequences to remove PCR and sequencing errors. To assign V, D and J gene segments, CDR3 sequences were aligned to IMGT reference sequences. For a sequence to be retained, at least a six-nucleotide match to both a V gene segment and a J gene segment was required. Rearrangements were classified as productive when the CDR3 lacked stop codons and remained in frame with V and J, and all other rearrangements were classified as non-productive. Following IMGT convention, CDR3 was defined as the stretch from the second conserved V-encoded cysteine up to the conserved J-encoded phenylalanine. The earlier analysis of some 550 of the donors excluded any sequence lacking an unambiguous match to a single V gene segment. In an earlier analysis of approximately 560 of the donors, a V segment was called functional when productive rearrangements were above 56.7%, and segregating when the standard deviation between donors exceeded 5%. A statistical classification framework was built for diagnosing cytomegalovirus status from the catalog of TCR beta chain sequences. In a later analysis, TCR nucleotide sequences were compared against IMGT/GENE-DB human TR gene sequences so that V and J genes could be assigned. In a later analysis, CDR3 sequences and most-parsimonious VDJ recombination scenarios were assigned using the TCRdist pipeline. In a later analysis, each TCR beta chain was defined by its CDR3 amino acid sequence together with its V-gene family, and reads lacking a unique V-gene family were excluded. As a way to deal with suspected cross-contamination and a sequencing artifact, a later analysis dropped over 550 nucleotide sequences that were highly shared and had low generation probability. For each public chain, a later analysis derived a clonal expansion index from normalized ranks of inferred template counts within each repertoire. In a later analysis, generation probabilities were computed with a VDJ recombination model fitted to out-of-frame rearrangements, and the resulting probabilities were checked against IGoR. Hypergeometric tests were used in a later analysis to score TCR-TCR, TCR-HLA and TCR-CMV co-occurrence, with a repertoire-size bias correction applied to the TCR pairs. In a later analysis, false discovery rates were estimated by permuting HLA or CMV assignments 20 times. In a later analysis, co-occurring TCRs were grouped using DBSCAN, with TCRdist sequence similarity added in when clustering inside HLA-allele-positive subsets. For co-occurrence clustering, repertoires with fewer than 30,000 or more than 120,000 public chains were excluded, along with five repertoires with anomalous nucleotide sharing. What TCRdb holds here is the immuneACCESS table cut down to in-frame rearrangements. Part of the clones is not present; checked against another copy, under half of the missing clones reflect an unresolved V gene, and the others are unexplained. V and J calls and clone size follow that table, whereas D and trimming were derived from the DNA. Across this sample there are nearly 110,000 clones, with approximately 74% seen only once. The ten most abundant clones make up less than 15% of the sample.

Results the study describes overall, beyond this receptor: According to the authors, the approach could potentially be generalized to other disease states and immunological phenotypes. In an earlier analysis of more than 450 of the donors, most TCR beta V segments were observed in productive rearrangements about 87% or about 30% of the time, broadly matching IMGT annotations. When HLA alleles, especially DR and DQ, strongly co-occurred, TCR associations were difficult to assign to individual alleles. According to a later genetic analysis, donors in an Asian-associated ancestry cluster had fewer N-insertions in productive TCRs than the approximately 650-donor mean. According to a later analysis, TCR association rates differed among HLA loci, with DRB1 alleles showing the most associated TCRs and HLA-C alleles showing the fewest. Most CMV-associated TCR beta chains appeared to be HLA-restricted in a later analysis, and the HLA associations seemed to be driven largely by CMV exposure. Roughly uniform sequencing depth across donors was assumed in presence/absence analyses, although this assumption may not hold. Specific HLA alleles were associated with roughly 16,000 TCR beta sequences at a false discovery rate of 0.05 in a later analysis. The cohort was sequenced for TCR beta chains only, and without alpha or paired-chain data the features that could be detected were limited. Because counts were too low, roughly 18 rarely observed V segments, including chromosome 9 orphons, were left out of the earlier analysis of roughly 600 of the donors. A further reported finding was that TCR beta sequences accurately predicted the HLA-A and HLA-B alleles for most subjects in the first cohort. A group of highly shared sequence variants was considered likely to be a technical artifact of the sequencing pipeline. Most TCR sequences were observed very rarely across donors, whereas some public TCRs were present in many individuals. Because the 87-base-pair reads could not distinguish some IMGT-functional V segments, including TRBV6-2 and TRBV6-3, those segments were excluded. In both the original and validation cohorts, the classifier was reported to diagnose cytomegalovirus status with high specificity and sensitivity. The only immune exposure information available for the cohort was CMV serostatus. Because HLA typing was missing for some donors at each locus, association tests included only the typed subset. A later analysis reported that several top co-occurrence clusters appeared linked to parvovirus B19, influenza, CMV and Epstein-Barr virus. Correlated functional status among segregating V segments might reflect linkage disequilibrium, but an unknown experimental factor could not be ruled out. A few of the identified cytomegalovirus-associated TCR beta chains were confirmed in vitro to be specific for cytomegalovirus antigens. V-gene and J-gene trimming of TCR beta chains was associated with a missense DCLRE1C variant in a later genetic analysis, and the association was replicated in an independent cohort. Compared with equally common non-associated chains, HLA-associated TCR beta chains in a later analysis were more clonally expanded and had lower generation probabilities. A total of fewer than 200 TCR beta chains were listed by the study as associated with cytomegalovirus.

In total, more than 500 healthy bone marrow donors made up the cohort. At the time of sampling, every cohort member was nominally healthy, though immune exposures that went unrecorded were likely present. The donor was CMV seropositive and belonged to the group of more than 250 seropositive cohort members. Each donor provided a peripheral blood sample, and peripheral blood mononuclear cells were used for TCR beta sequencing. Genomic DNA extraction from the blood cell samples was performed with the Qiagen DNeasy Blood Extraction Kit. This clone was picked up a small number of times. No antigen is known for it. Per-base quality was not reported, and no clone a single base away is much larger than it. There are 13 amino acids in the CDR3, from cysteine to phenylalanine inclusive. Of the read, only the CDR3 DNA is kept; its 39 bases are in frame from base 1. CDR1 is given as SQVTM and CDR2 as ANQGSEA, both from the germline V gene. For this chain, trimming is 4 bases at the V end and 9 bases at the J end, and the number of junction bases without a gene match is 10.

The sequence was obtained from a woman in her thirties or forties in good health and CMV-seropositive. The chain employs TRBV29-1 and TRBJ1-2; 8 bases in the junction line up with TRBD1. Input material: PBMCs. The sequenced DNA is TGCAGCGTTGGAAATCCTACAGGGGGAAGCTACACCTTC. It encodes CSVGNPTGGSYTF.